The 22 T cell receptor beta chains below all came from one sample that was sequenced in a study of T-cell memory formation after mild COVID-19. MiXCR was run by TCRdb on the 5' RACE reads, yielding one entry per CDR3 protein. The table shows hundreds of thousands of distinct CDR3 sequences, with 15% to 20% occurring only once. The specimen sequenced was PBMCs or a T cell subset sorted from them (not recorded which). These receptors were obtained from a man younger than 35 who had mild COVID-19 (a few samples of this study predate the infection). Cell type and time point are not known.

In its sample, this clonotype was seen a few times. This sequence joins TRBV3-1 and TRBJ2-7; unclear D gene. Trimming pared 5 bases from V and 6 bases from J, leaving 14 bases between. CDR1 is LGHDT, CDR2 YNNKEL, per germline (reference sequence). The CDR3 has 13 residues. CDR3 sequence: CASSLDVGREQYF. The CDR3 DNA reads TGTGCCAGCAGCTTAGACGTGGGCCGCGAGCAGTACTTC.

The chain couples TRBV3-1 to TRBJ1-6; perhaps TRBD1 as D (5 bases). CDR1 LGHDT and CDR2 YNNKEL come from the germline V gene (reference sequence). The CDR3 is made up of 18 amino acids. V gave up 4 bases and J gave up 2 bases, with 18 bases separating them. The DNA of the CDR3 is TGTGCCAGCAGCCCTATAAAGGAGGGGAACCCCTATAATTCACCCCTCCACTTT. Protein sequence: CASSPIKEGNPYNSPLHF.

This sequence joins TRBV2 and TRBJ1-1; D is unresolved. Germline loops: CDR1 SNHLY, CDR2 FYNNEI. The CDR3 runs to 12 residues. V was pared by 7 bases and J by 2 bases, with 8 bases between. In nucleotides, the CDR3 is TGTGCCAGCATACGAGATAACACTGAAGCTTTCTTT. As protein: CASIRDNTEAFF.

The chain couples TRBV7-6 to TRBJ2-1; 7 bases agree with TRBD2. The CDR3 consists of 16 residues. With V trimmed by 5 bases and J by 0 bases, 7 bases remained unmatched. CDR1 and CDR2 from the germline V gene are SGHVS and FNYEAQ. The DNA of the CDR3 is TGTGCCAGCAGCGACTTCGGGGGGAACTCCTACAATGAGCAGTTCTTC. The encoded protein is CASSDFGGNSYNEQFF.

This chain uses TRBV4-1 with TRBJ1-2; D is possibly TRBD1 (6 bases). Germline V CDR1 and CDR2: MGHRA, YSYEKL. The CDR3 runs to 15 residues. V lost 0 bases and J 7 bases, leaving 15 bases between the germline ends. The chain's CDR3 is CASSQDAQGSLGYTF. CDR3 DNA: TGCGCCAGCAGCCAAGATGCGCAGGGGTCGCTTGGCTACACCTTC.

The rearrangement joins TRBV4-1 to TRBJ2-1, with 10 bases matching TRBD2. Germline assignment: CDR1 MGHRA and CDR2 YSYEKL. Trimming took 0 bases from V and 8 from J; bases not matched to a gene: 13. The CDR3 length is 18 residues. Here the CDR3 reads CASSQETESGGARYEQFF. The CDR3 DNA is TGCGCCAGCAGCCAAGAGACGGAGAGCGGGGGGGCCCGGTATGAGCAGTTCTTC.

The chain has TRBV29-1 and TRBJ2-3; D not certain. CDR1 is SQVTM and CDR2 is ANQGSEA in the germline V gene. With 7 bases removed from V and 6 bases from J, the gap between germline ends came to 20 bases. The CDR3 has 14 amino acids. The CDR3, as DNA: TGCAGCGCCTCGGAGAGCCCTGGGCCGGATACGCAGTATTTT. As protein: CSASESPGPDTQYF.

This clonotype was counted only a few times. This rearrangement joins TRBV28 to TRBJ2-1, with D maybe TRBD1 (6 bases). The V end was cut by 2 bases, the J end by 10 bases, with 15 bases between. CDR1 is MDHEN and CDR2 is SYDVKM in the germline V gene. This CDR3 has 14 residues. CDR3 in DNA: TGTGCCAGCAGTTTAAGTTTTCTTGGGACAGAGCAGTTCTTC. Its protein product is CASSLSFLGTEQFF.

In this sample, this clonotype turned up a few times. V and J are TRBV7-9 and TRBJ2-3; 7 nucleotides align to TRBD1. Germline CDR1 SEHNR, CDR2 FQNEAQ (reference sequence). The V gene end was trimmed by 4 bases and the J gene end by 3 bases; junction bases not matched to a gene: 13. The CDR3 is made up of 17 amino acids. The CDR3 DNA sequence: TGTGCCAGCAGCTCGCCGGACAGGTCGGGCGTGACAGATACGCAGTATTTT. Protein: CASSSPDRSGVTDTQYF. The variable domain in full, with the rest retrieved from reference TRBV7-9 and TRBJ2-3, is DTGVSQNPRHKITKRGQNVTFRCDPISEHNRLYWYRQTLGQGPEFLTYFQNEAQLEKSRLLSDRFSAERPKGSFSTLEIQRTEQGDSAMYLCASSSPDRSGVTDTQYFGPGTRLTVL.

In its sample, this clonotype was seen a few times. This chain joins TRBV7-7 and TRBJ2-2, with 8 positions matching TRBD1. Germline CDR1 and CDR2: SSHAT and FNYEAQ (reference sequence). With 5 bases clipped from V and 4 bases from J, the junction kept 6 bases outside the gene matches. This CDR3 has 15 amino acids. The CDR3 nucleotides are TGTGCCAGCAGCCCCAGGACAGGGTTCACCGGGGAGCTGTTTTTT. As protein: CASSPRTGFTGELFF.

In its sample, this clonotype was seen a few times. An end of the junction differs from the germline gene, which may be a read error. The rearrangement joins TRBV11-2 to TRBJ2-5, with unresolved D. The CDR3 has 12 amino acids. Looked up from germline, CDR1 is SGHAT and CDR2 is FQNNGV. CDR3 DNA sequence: TGTGCCAGCAGCATCCCCCAAGGGACCCAGTACTTC. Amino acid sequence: CASSIPQGTQYF.

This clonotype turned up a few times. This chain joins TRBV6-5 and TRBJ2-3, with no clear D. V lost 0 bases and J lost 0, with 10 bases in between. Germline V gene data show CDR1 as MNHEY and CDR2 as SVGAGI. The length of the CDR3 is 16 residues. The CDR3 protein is CASSYSGAVSTDTQYF. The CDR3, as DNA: TGTGCCAGCAGTTACTCAGGTGCCGTCAGCACAGATACGCAGTATTTT.

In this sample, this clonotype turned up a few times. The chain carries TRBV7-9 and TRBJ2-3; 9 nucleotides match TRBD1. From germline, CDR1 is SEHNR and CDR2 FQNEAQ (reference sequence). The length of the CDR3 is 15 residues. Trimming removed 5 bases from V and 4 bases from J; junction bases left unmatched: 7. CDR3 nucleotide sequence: TGTGCCAGCAGCCAGGGACAGGGCGGGGCAGATACGCAGTATTTT. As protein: CASSQGQGGADTQYF.

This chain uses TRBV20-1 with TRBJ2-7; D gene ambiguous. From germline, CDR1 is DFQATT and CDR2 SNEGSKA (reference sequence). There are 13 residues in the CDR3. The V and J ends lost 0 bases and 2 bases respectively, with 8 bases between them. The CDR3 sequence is CSARDGLTYEQYV. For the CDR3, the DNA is TGCAGTGCTAGAGATGGGCTTACCTACGAGCAGTACGTC.

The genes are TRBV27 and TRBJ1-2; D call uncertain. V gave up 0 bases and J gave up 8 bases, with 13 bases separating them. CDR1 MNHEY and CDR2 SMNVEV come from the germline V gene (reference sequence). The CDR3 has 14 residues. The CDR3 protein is CASSLSGSNQGYTF. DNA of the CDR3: TGTGCCAGCAGTTTATCGGGAAGCAATCAAGGCTACACCTTC.

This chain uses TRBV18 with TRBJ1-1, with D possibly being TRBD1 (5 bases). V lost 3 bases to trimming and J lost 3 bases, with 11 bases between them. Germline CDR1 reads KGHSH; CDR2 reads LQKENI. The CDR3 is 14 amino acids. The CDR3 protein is CASSPPGGDTEAFF. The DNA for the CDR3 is TGTGCCAGCTCACCCCCCGGGGGGGACACTGAAGCTTTCTTT.

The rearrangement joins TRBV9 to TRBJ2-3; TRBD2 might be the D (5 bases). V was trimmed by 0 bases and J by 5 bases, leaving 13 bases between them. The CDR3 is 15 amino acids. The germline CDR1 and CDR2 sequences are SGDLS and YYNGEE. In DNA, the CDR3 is TGTGCCAGCAGCGTAGCTTTGGCAGGAGGAGATACGCAGTATTTT. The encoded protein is CASSVALAGGDTQYF.

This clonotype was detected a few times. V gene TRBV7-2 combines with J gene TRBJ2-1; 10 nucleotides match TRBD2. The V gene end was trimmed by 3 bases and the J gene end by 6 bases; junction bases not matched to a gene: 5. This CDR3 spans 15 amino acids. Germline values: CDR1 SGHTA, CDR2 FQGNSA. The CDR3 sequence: CASSLGLAHLNEQFF. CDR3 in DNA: TGTGCCAGCAGCTTGGGACTAGCGCACCTCAATGAGCAGTTCTTC.

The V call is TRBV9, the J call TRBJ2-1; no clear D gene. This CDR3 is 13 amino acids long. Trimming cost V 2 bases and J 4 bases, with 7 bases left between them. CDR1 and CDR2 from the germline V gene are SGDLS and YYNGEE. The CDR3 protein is CASSVNPYNEQFF. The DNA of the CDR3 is TGTGCCAGCAGCGTGAATCCGTACAATGAGCAGTTCTTC.

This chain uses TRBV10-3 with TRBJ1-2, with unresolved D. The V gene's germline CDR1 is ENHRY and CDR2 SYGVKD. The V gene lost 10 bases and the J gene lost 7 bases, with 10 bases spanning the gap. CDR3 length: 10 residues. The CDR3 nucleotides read TGTGCCACCCGAACCTCTGGCTACACCTTC. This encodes CATRTSGYTF.

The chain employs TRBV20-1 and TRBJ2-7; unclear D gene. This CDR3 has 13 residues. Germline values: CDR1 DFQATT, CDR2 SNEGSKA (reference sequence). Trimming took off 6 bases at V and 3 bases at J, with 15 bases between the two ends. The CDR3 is CSAPEHGNYEQYF. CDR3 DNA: TGCAGTGCCCCTGAGCATGGGAACTACGAGCAGTACTTC.

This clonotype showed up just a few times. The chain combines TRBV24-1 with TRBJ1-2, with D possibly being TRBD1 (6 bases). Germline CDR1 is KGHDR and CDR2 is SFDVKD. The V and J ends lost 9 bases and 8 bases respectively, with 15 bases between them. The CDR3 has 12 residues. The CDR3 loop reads CATAGEGDGYTF. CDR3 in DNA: TGTGCCACCGCGGGAGAGGGGGACGGCTACACCTTC.